This T cell receptor beta chain was sequenced in a study of blood T cells in healthy people across ages. Study-level information: Template-switching capture recovered about one barcoded beta molecule per two T cells. General study results and limits: Comparison with aged donors showed that long-lived donors had more naive CD4+ cells and higher diversity.

A second PCR, run for about 6 to 11 cycles, used a sample-barcoded 5' primer plus a J-beta primer mix. Paired-end reads containing CDR3 totaled no fewer than 2.5 million for each sample. Each CDR3 protein is one row after TCRdb ran MiXCR on the 5' RACE reads. The sample shows over 1,500,000 distinct CDR3 sequences, about two fifths of them seen only once. In the case of this clonotype: No antigen is known for it.

From germline, CDR1 is LNHNV and CDR2 YYDKDF (reference sequence). The CDR3 is 17 residues long. Trimming cost V 0 bases and J 4 bases, with 16 bases left between them. This TCR was recovered from a human donor in good health. The sample was blood. The chain links TRBV15 to TRBJ1-5; no definite D call. CDR3 protein: CATSRDRRVIGNQPQHF. In nucleotides, the CDR3 is TGTGCCACCAGCAGAGATCGGAGGGTTATAGGGAATCAGCCCCAGCATTTT.